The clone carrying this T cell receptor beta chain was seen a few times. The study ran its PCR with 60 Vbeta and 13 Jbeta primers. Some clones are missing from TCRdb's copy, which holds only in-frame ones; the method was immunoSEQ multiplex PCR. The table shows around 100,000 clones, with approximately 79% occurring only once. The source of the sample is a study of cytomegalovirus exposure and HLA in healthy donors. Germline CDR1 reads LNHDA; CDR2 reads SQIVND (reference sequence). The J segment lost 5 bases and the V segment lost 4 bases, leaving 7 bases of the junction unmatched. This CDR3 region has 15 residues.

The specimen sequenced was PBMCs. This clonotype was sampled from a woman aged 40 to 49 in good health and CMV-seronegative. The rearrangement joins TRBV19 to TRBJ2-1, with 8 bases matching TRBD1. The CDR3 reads CASSNQGTGDNEQFF. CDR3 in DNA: TGTGCCAGTAGTAACCAAGGGACAGGAGACAATGAGCAGTTCTTC.